These T cell receptor beta chains were read from a single sample in a study of molecular identifiers for immune sequencing clone quantification. TCRdb redid the calling of the PCR reads with MiXCR, one entry per CDR3 protein. The sample records some 320,000 distinct CDR3 sequences, 24% being singletons. The sequenced sample was naive CD8+ T cells from blood, with Jurkat cell RNA spiked in. The receptor source for this set is a human donor in good health. Some libraries in this study had Jurkat cell RNA spiked in. The CDR3 runs from the conserved cysteine through the conserved F or W. The D gene is left open where the match is weak. The size entry is marked missing in some rows and otherwise reads once, few, many or a size class.

.,.,TRBV28,TRBJ1-2,TGTGCCAGCAGTTTATGGCAGACCGCTAACTATGGCTACACCTTC,CASSLWQTANYGYTF
.,.,TRBV12-3/TRBV12-4,TRBJ2-7,TGTGCCAGTCGTTTGGGGGGGGCCTTATGGGAGCAGTACTTC,CASRLGGALWEQYF
few,TRBD1,TRBV10-3,TRBJ2-3,TGTGCCATCAGTGAGTCGGACAGGGGATCAGATACGCAGTATTTT,CAISESDRGSDTQYF
.,TRBD2,TRBV4-1,TRBJ2-3,TGCGCCAGCAGCCAAGATGGACTAGGGACAGATACGCAGTATTTT,CASSQDGLGTDTQYF
.,.,TRBV7-2,TRBJ2-3,TGTGCCAGCAGCCCATACACAGATACGCAGTGTTTT,CASSPYTDTQCF
.,.,TRBV7-9,TRBJ2-7,TGTGCCAGCAGCTTTGAGGACCGGAACTACGAGCAGTACTTC,CASSFEDRNYEQYF
few,TRBD2,TRBV28,TRBJ2-7,TGTGCCAGCAGTTTGAATCCGCTAGCGGTTCTAACCTACGAGCAGTACTTC,CASSLNPLAVLTYEQYF
.,.,TRBV4-1,TRBJ1-4,TGCGCCAGCAGCCAGAGAGATGCAACTAATGAAAAACTGTTTTTT,CASSQRDATNEKLFF
many,.,TRBV7-9,TRBJ2-7,TGTGCCAGCAGCCGAGTTGGCGGGACAGAGTCCTACGAGCAGTACTTC,CASSRVGGTESYEQYF
many,.,TRBV7-9,TRBJ2-2,TGTGCCAGCATTCTATCCGGCTTTCACACCGGGGAGCTGTTTTTT,CASILSGFHTGELFF
.,.,TRBV29-1,TRBJ2-2,TGCAGCGTGCAGGTTTCGAACACCGGGGAGCTGTTTTTT,CSVQVSNTGELFF
once,TRBD1,TRBV6-2/TRBV6-3,TRBJ1-2,TGTGCCAGCAGAGGGACAGGCACTAACTATGGCTACACCTTC,CASRGTGTNYGYTF
many,TRBD1,TRBV13,TRBJ1-2,TGTGCCAGCAGCTCCGGGACAGACTATGGCTACACCTTC,CASSSGTDYGYTF
few,TRBD1,TRBV7-9,TRBJ2-7,TGTGCCAGCAGCGGGGGGACAGGGAGCTCCTACGAGCAGTACTTC,CASSGGTGSSYEQYF
many,.,TRBV7-9,TRBJ2-7,TGTGCCAGCAGCTTATGGGGAAGCTACGAGCAGTACTTC,CASSLWGSYEQYF
many,.,TRBV7-9,TRBJ1-1,TGTGCCAGCAGCTCGAGTGGGCTGACAGGCCCAGACCTTAACACTGATGTAGCTTTCTTT,CASSSSGLTGPDLNTDVAFF